This T cell receptor (beta chain) was retrieved from a study of beta chain features in type 1 diabetes. V lost 2 bases to trimming and J lost 5 bases; unmatched junction nucleotides: 5. The length of the CDR3 is 15 residues. Germline CDR1 is SGHRS and CDR2 is YFSETQ. Concerning this clone itself: Its antigen is currently unknown.

Study findings and constraints: Unsettled here was the matter of whether HLA type influences TCRB rearrangement. More deletions and fewer insertions at VDJ junctions were found in patients with type 1 diabetes. Moderate yet significant TCRB CDR3 shortening was seen in Type 1 diabetes patients in all four CD4+ subsets.

Reverse transcription of all isolated RNA meant that expressed TCRB transcripts were sequenced. Repertoires were generated with immunoSEQ multiplex PCR, while TCRdb's copy carries only in-frame clones and drops some. The data show 300,000 to 450,000 clones, 9.6% seen once. Input material: central memory CD4+ T cells from blood. The V and J genes are TRBV5-1 and TRBJ2-2; TRBD1 matches 8 bases. The sequence came from a man aged 25 to 40 with type 1 diabetes. In nucleotides, the CDR3 is TGCGCCAGCAGCTTTTCAGGGGGCGTGACCGGGGAGCTGTTTTTT. Its translation: CASSFSGGVTGELFF.